This T cell receptor beta chain was identified in a study of T cells expressing NK-cell markers. Study-level background: Researchers got TCR beta repertoires out of sorted CD3+CD56+NKG2C+, CD3+CD56+NKG2C- and CD3+CD56-NKG2C+ T cells. Sequenced donors, eight in total, included seven who were HCMV-seropositive and one who was seronegative. Findings and limits, study-wide: These clonotypes, the leaders elsewhere, also led the CD3+CD56-NKG2C+ fraction in four donors. Nothing established the HCMV specificity of expanded NKG2C+ T cell clones.

TCRdb re-called the 5' RACE reads; every CDR3 protein appears as one record, without DNA. The sample totals fewer than 550,000 distinct CDR3 sequences. Comment on this clonotype: Its target is unknown.

The clonotype originates from a woman between 50 and 59 years old in good health. Material: blood T cells: a sorted CD56 or NKG2C T cell subset, CD4+ or CD8+ T cells, or bulk PBMC T cells (not recorded which).

CDR3 in amino acids: CATSDPQGTGKFGGELFF. J is TRBJ2-2 and V is TRBV24-1; TCRdb outputs TRBD1, but without DNA this stays unchecked. Germline V lookup: CDR1 KGHDR, CDR2 SFDVKD. The CDR3 covers 18 residues.